This T cell receptor beta chain is from a study of blood T cell repertoires in COVID-19. Only in-frame clones appear in the TCRdb table, and some are missing; sequencing was by immunoSEQ multiplex PCR. Of 150,000 to 250,000 clones detected, about 90% appear once; the ten largest clones hold more than 2%. CDR1 is SGDLS, CDR2 YYNGEE, per germline. V lost 3 bases and J lost 7; bases outside the gene matches: 10. The CDR3 is 15 residues long. The sample was PBMCs or T cells enriched from blood (not recorded which). This chain uses TRBV9 with TRBJ1-2; 9 positions agree with TRBD1. This clonotype originated in a woman aged 25 to 45 who had recovered from COVID-19. The chain's CDR3 is CASSGAGTGIFGYTF. The CDR3 DNA reads TGTGCCAGCAGCGGGGCCGGGACAGGGATTTTTGGCTACACCTTC.